A selection of T cell receptor beta chains follows, all from one sample in a study of Ad26.COV2.S vaccination and SARS-CoV-2 variants. Generated by immunoSEQ multiplex PCR, the TCRdb table keeps only in-frame clones and is missing some. The table lists about 680,000 clones, 80% to 90% of them singletons. The sequences come from peripheral blood, collected in a trial of Ad26.COV2.S vaccine versus placebo. These receptors were taken from a person aged 18-65 years who received the Ad26.COV2.S COVID-19 vaccine or a placebo. The CDR3 runs from the conserved cysteine through the conserved F or W. D genes are given only for firm matches. Clone size is given for some rows only: seen once, a few or many times, or a class if the clone is expanded.

V	size	length	J	D	DNA	CDR3
TRBV29-1	once	13	TRBJ2-3	TRBD1	TGCAGCGTTGAGAAGGGGGCCACAGATACGCAGTATTTT	CSVEKGATDTQYF
TRBV6-2/TRBV6-3	once	14	TRBJ2-5	NA	TGTGCCAGCAGCCCCAGGGTTCCCCAAGAGACCCAGTACTTC	CASSPRVPQETQYF
TRBV12-3/TRBV12-4	NA	13	TRBJ2-1	TRBD2	TGTGCCAGCACAACTAGCGGGACCAATGAGCAGTTCTTC	CASTTSGTNEQFF
TRBV3-1/TRBV3-2	few	16	TRBJ2-7	NA	TGTGCCAGCAGCCAAGTTTACCCGGCGGACCTCGCCGAGCAGTACTTC	CASSQVYPADLAEQYF
TRBV5-1	NA	15	TRBJ2-5	NA	TGCGCCAGCAGCTTGGCACAGACCAAGCAAGAGACCCAGTACTTC	CASSLAQTKQETQYF
TRBV11-2	NA	15	TRBJ2-3	TRBD1	TGTGCCAGCAGCTGGACAGGGCTTAACACAGATACGCAGTATTTT	CASSWTGLNTDTQYF
TRBV3-1/TRBV3-2	NA	18	TRBJ2-2	TRBD2	TGTGCCAGCAGCCAAGATCTTGTCGCGGGAGGCTACACCGGGGAGCTGTTTTTT	CASSQDLVAGGYTGELFF
TRBV2	NA	13	TRBJ2-7	NA	TGTGCCAGCAGTGAAACAGTCCCCTACGAGCAGTACTTC	CASSETVPYEQYF
TRBV5-1	NA	14	TRBJ1-1	NA	TGCGCCAGCAGCTTGGCCGGAGGGAACACTGAAGCTTTCTTT	CASSLAGGNTEAFF
TRBV4-3	NA	21	TRBJ2-3	NA	TGCGCCAGCAGCCAAGATAAGCCCGGGGTAGGACCTATCGGCCACACAGATACGCAGTATTTT	CASSQDKPGVGPIGHTDTQYF
TRBV6-5	NA	15	TRBJ2-7	NA	TGTGCCAGCAGTTACTCCGGGACTTTATCCTACGAGCAGTACTTC	CASSYSGTLSYEQYF
TRBV29-1	NA	12	TRBJ2-5	NA	TGCAGCGTGGACGAGCAACAAGAGACCCAGTACTTC	CSVDEQQETQYF
TRBV18	NA	15	TRBJ1-2	NA	TGTGCCAGCTCACCAACCGGACAAGAAGGCTATGGCTACACCTTC	CASSPTGQEGYGYTF
TRBV7-2	few	14	TRBJ1-1	NA	TGTGCCAGCAGCTTAAGGGGCGAGAACACTGAAGCTTTCTTT	CASSLRGENTEAFF
TRBV5-1	NA	14	TRBJ2-7	NA	TGCGCCAGCAGGCCCGCGACAGGTTCAGATGAGCAGTACTTC	CASRPATGSDEQYF
TRBV24-1	few	16	TRBJ1-2	NA	TGTGCCACCAGTGATTCAATGACAGGTAGTGGCTATGGCTACACCTTC	CATSDSMTGSGYGYTF
TRBV3-1/TRBV3-2	NA	15	TRBJ1-1	TRBD1	TGTGCCAGCAGCCAAGGGGGCGGGCAGGGGGCTGAAGCTTTCTTT	CASSQGGGQGAEAFF
TRBV19	NA	13	TRBJ2-1	NA	TGTGCCACTCGAAGGGCAGGTTTGGATGAGCAGTTCTTC	CATRRAGLDEQFF
TRBV19	NA	14	TRBJ1-1	NA	TGTGCCAGTAGCACCGACAGACTGAACACTGAAGCTTTCTTT	CASSTDRLNTEAFF
TRBV15	once	15	TRBJ1-2	NA	TGTGCCACCAGCAGAGATTCGGGGTCCCCCTATGGCTACACCTTC	CATSRDSGSPYGYTF
TRBV4-3	NA	16	TRBJ2-2	NA	TGCGCCAGCAGCCCCGGTTCGTCCACGAACACCGGGGAGCTGTTTTTT	CASSPGSSTNTGELFF
TRBV12-3/TRBV12-4	NA	11	TRBJ1-6	NA	TGTGCCAGCAGTTTAGGCGTGGCCCTCCACTTT	CASSLGVALHF
TRBV2	NA	15	TRBJ1-3	NA	TGTGCCAGCGCAACCCGGGGGGACTCTGGAAACACCATATATTTT	CASATRGDSGNTIYF
TRBV18	NA	13	TRBJ2-5	NA	TGTGCCAGCTCGGCGGGACTGGGAGAGACCCAGTACTTC	CASSAGLGETQYF
TRBV5-6	NA	18	TRBJ1-1	TRBD1	TGTGCCAGCAGCCATCCCCGGGACAGGGACCGTTTGAACACTGAAGCTTTCTTT	CASSHPRDRDRLNTEAFF